One sample yielded the 27 T cell receptor beta chains listed below, sequenced in a study of human T cells and chemical hapten exposure. TCRdb recomputed calls from the RACE reads with MiXCR, one row per CDR3 protein. The sample carries 150,000 to 200,000 distinct CDR3 sequences, about a quarter recorded once. Regarding time point: patch test 3, about 24 weeks after DPC sensitization. As to treatment: therapeutic diphenylcyclopropenone sensitization with weekly scalp DPC. Sample: whole blood, taken in connection with sensitization to the hapten diphenylcyclopropenone (DPC). These receptors all stem from a woman between 18 and 30 years old with alopecia areata. Some clones in this sample may be carry-over from other donors' samples.

This chain links TRBV7-2 with TRBJ2-7, with D possibly being TRBD1 (6 bases). Looked up from germline, CDR1 is SGHTA and CDR2 is FQGNSA. V was shortened by 5 bases and J by 0 bases, with 14 bases between the two germline ends. The CDR3 length is 15 residues. CDR3 DNA sequence: TGTGCCAGCAGCCCCCAACAGGGTTACTCCTACGAGCAGTACTTC. Amino acids: CASSPQQGYSYEQYF.

This clonotype was detected a few times. This chain connects TRBV14 to TRBJ1-2; perhaps TRBD1 as D (5 bases). In germline, CDR1 is SGHDN, CDR2 FVKESK. V lost 0 bases, J lost 4 bases, and 9 bases lay in between. The CDR3 length is 14 residues. CDR3 bases: TGTGCCAGCAGCCAAGATAGCAGGGTCTATGGCTACACCTTC. Translated: CASSQDSRVYGYTF.

The rearrangement links TRBV9 to TRBJ2-5, with D perhaps TRBD1 (5 bases). Trimming took 0 bases from V and 5 from J, leaving 11 bases between them. The CDR3 has 14 amino acids. CDR1 and CDR2 (germline): SGDLS, YYNGEE. The CDR3 sequence is CASSVDGSGETQYF. CDR3 in DNA: TGTGCCAGCAGCGTAGATGGATCAGGGGAGACCCAGTACTTC.

This clonotype was counted only a few times. The chain links TRBV6-2 or TRBV6-3 to TRBJ2-5; 8 nucleotides match TRBD2. CDR1 MNHEY and CDR2 SVGEGT come from the germline V gene. The CDR3 has 14 residues. V lost 5 bases and J lost 4; bases outside the gene matches: 6. CDR3 amino acids: CASSLAGTGETQYF. In nucleotides, the CDR3 is TGTGCCAGCAGTCTAGCGGGCACGGGAGAGACCCAGTACTTC.

This clonotype has just one count. The chain employs TRBV7-2 and TRBJ2-7; unclear D gene. Germline CDR1 reads SGHTA; CDR2 reads FQGNSA. V lost 4 bases and J lost 4, with 8 bases in between. This CDR3 comprises 12 residues. This CDR3 is CASSSDRYEQYF. The CDR3 nucleotides read TGTGCCAGCAGCTCCGATCGGTACGAGCAGTACTTC.

V gene TRBV11-2 combines with J gene TRBJ1-4, with 7 bases lining up with TRBD1. Trimming took 5 bases from V and 7 from J; bases not matched to a gene: 10. Germline V lookup: CDR1 SGHAT, CDR2 FQNNGV. This CDR3 region has 15 residues. The CDR3 reads CASSPRGAFSEKLFF. CDR3 DNA: TGTGCCAGCAGCCCCAGGGGGGCCTTCAGTGAAAAACTGTTTTTT.

The rearrangement links TRBV4-3 to TRBJ2-3; the D gene could be TRBD1 or TRBD2 (5 bases each). Germline CDR1 and CDR2: LGHNA and YSLEER. The V end lost 0 bases, the J end lost 4 bases, and 17 bases lay between the germline ends. The CDR3 is 17 residues long. CDR3 in DNA: TGCGCCAGCAGCCAAGATTACCGGGGCCAAGGCGCAGATACGCAGTATTTT. Its translation: CASSQDYRGQGADTQYF.

The chain recombines TRBV27 with TRBJ2-7, with no clear D. CDR1 MNHEY and CDR2 SMNVEV come from the germline V gene (reference sequence). V lost 3 bases to trimming and J lost 3 bases, with 12 bases between them. This CDR3 region has 14 residues. The CDR3 nucleotides read TGTGCCAGCAGTTTTATCTCAGGATTCTACGAGCAGTACTTC. It yields the protein CASSFISGFYEQYF.

The chain employs TRBV25-1 and TRBJ1-3, with a weak D call TRBD1 (5 bases). Germline V gene data show CDR1 as MGHDK and CDR2 as SYGVNS. Deletions cut 4 bases from V and 1 base from J, with 11 bases between. The CDR3 is made up of 15 amino acids. CDR3 amino acids: CASSAAGLSGNTIYF. The CDR3 bases are TGTGCCAGCAGTGCGGCGGGACTATCTGGAAACACCATATATTTT.

This clonotype was seen a handful of times. The rearrangement joins TRBV3-1 to TRBJ2-4; TRBD2 matches at 14 bases. Germline lookup yields CDR1 LGHDT and CDR2 YNNKEL (reference sequence). V trimming: 5 bases; J trimming: 1 base; junction bases outside the gene matches: 7. The CDR3 runs to 18 residues. The CDR3 DNA follows: TGTGCCAGCAGCGTGGGACTAGCGGGAGTCCTTGCCAAAAACATTCAGTACTTC. Translating gives CASSVGLAGVLAKNIQYF.

This clonotype showed up just a few times. The J gene is TRBJ2-7, the V gene TRBV4-1; TRBD1 might be the D (5 bases). The germline V gene encodes CDR1 MGHRA and CDR2 YSYEKL. The CDR3 length is 15 residues. V lost 2 bases and J 3 bases, leaving 14 bases between the germline ends. The DNA for the CDR3 is TGCGCCAGCAGCCAATTGTGGGGCCCTAACTACGAGCAGTACTTC. Its translation is CASSQLWGPNYEQYF.

In this sample, this clonotype turned up many times. This chain uses TRBV7-6 with TRBJ2-1; D possibly corresponds to TRBD1 (5 bases). The CDR3 contains 14 residues. With 2 bases removed from V and 6 bases from J, the gap between germline ends came to 11 bases. Germline V gives CDR1 SGHVS, CDR2 FNYEAQ. CDR3 sequence reads: CASSLFPGPNEQFF. CDR3 sequence (DNA): TGTGCCAGCAGCTTATTTCCAGGGCCCAATGAGCAGTTCTTC. The full variable domain, completed using reference TRBV7-6 and TRBJ2-1, is GAGVSQSPRYKVTKRGQDVALRCDPISGHVSLYWYRQALGQGPEFLTYFNYEAQQDKSGLPNDRFSAERPEGSISTLTIQRTEQRDSAMYRCASSLFPGPNEQFFGPGTRLTVL.

The sample holds a few counts of this clonotype. The CDR3 region has the DNA TGTGCCATCAGACCCGACAGGAACCAGCCCCAGCATTTT. Amino acid sequence: CAIRPDRNQPQHF. This chain connects TRBV10-3 to TRBJ1-5; the D gene is possibly TRBD1 (6 bases). The CDR3 runs 13 residues. The V end lost 6 bases, the J end lost 7 bases, and 13 bases lay between the germline ends. Germline V gives CDR1 ENHRY, CDR2 SYGVKD.

This chain links TRBV9 with TRBJ1-2; D uncertain. There are 16 residues in the CDR3. V lost 3 bases and J lost 4, with 19 bases in between. The germline CDR1 and CDR2 sequences are SGDLS and YYNGEE. For the CDR3, the DNA is TGTGCCAGCAGCGCCCCGGGCCCAGAACGCGGCTATGGCTACACCTTC. It codes for CASSAPGPERGYGYTF.

The chain joins TRBV28 to TRBJ2-5, with TRBD1 matching 8 bases. V shed 2 bases and J 11 bases; nucleotides not matched to a gene: 4. Germline V CDR1 and CDR2: MDHEN, SYDVKM. The length of the CDR3 is 12 residues. Here the CDR3 reads CASSLLGQGQYF. In DNA form, the CDR3 reads TGTGCCAGCAGTTTACTCGGACAGGGACAGTACTTC.

This rearrangement joins TRBV20-1 to TRBJ1-2; D unclear. Germline lookup yields CDR1 DFQATT and CDR2 SNEGSKA (reference sequence). V was pared by 3 bases and J by 4 bases, with 15 bases between. This CDR3 has 14 amino acids. CDR3 sequence: CSASPDTVGYGYTF. The CDR3 coding sequence is TGCAGTGCTAGTCCCGACACGGTGGGCTATGGCTACACCTTC.

The rearrangement uses TRBV25-1 and TRBJ2-5; no firm D call. The CDR3 covers 14 residues. Germline lookup yields CDR1 MGHDK and CDR2 SYGVNS. V was clipped by 1 base and J by 1 base, with 7 bases between them. In DNA, the CDR3 is TGTGCCAGCAGTGAATCCAGGCTCCAAGAGACCCAGTACTTC. The encoded protein is CASSESRLQETQYF.

The V call is TRBV20-1, the J call TRBJ1-3; 10 bases line up with TRBD1. The CDR3 is 15 amino acids. Per germline, CDR1 DFQATT and CDR2 SNEGSKA (reference sequence). The ends lost 5 bases at V and 0 bases at J; junction bases unmatched: 4. The CDR3 DNA follows: TGCAGTGCTCGACAGGGGGCTCTCTCTGGAAACACCATATATTTT. It codes for CSARQGALSGNTIYF.

This clonotype was seen only a few times. The V gene is TRBV7-2, the J gene TRBJ1-5, with D hard to call. With 5 bases removed from V and 7 bases from J, the gap between germline ends came to 12 bases. CDR1 is SGHTA, CDR2 FQGNSA, per germline. The CDR3 is 13 residues long. The CDR3 bases are TGTGCCAGCAGCCCCGACCCCGGCCAGCCCCAGCATTTT. This codes for CASSPDPGQPQHF. Full variable domain (missing parts from reference TRBV7-2 and TRBJ1-5): GAGVSQSPSNKVTEKGKDVELRCDPISGHTALYWYRQSLGQGLEFLIYFQGNSAPDKSGLPSDRFSAERTGGSVSTLTIQRTQQEDSAVYLCASSPDPGQPQHFGDGTRLSIL.

This clonotype was seen only once. J is TRBJ2-1 and V is TRBV20-1; D is perhaps TRBD1 (6 bases). Trimming shortened V by 0 bases and J by 3 bases, and 9 bases separated the two germline ends. The germline CDR1 and CDR2 sequences are DFQATT and SNEGSKA (reference sequence). This CDR3 has 14 amino acids. Written as DNA, the CDR3 is TGCAGTGCTAGAGAAAAGGACAGCTACAATGAGCAGTTCTTC. Translation gives CSAREKDSYNEQFF.

This clonotype occurred many times. The rearrangement joins TRBV7-2 to TRBJ2-1, with D possibly being TRBD2 (6 bases). Germline CDR1 and CDR2: SGHTA and FQGNSA. V lost 2 bases and J lost 6, with 14 bases in between. There are 15 residues in the CDR3. Written as DNA, the CDR3 is TGTGCCAGCAGCTTAATGCGACTAGTCGTCAATGAGCAGTTCTTC. Amino acid sequence: CASSLMRLVVNEQFF.

The chain combines TRBV5-1 with TRBJ2-1, with D hard to call. Deletions cut 1 base from V and 7 bases from J, with 9 bases between. Germline CDR1 and CDR2: SGHRS and YFSETQ. The CDR3 runs to 13 residues. CDR3 in DNA: TGCGCCAGCAGCTTGTACCAAGGAAATGAGCAGTTCTTC. This translates into CASSLYQGNEQFF.

The chain links TRBV20-1 to TRBJ2-7; D gene unclear. CDR1 is DFQATT, CDR2 SNEGSKA, per germline (reference sequence). V was trimmed by 5 bases and J by 2 bases, leaving 13 bases between them. The CDR3 is 13 residues long. This CDR3 reads CSAGGSVAYEQYF. The CDR3 nucleotides are TGCAGTGCTGGCGGCAGCGTAGCCTACGAGCAGTACTTC.

The rearrangement uses TRBV11-2 and TRBJ1-1, with D hard to call. Looked up from germline, CDR1 is SGHAT and CDR2 is FQNNGV. The CDR3 loop spans 12 amino acids. V was clipped by 6 bases and J by 11 bases, with 16 bases between them. The DNA of the CDR3 is TGTGCCAGCAGTCTCAAGGCAAACGGGGCTTTCTTT. As protein: CASSLKANGAFF.

V is TRBV9 and J is TRBJ2-5, with TRBD2 matching over 7 bases. V was clipped by 2 bases and J by 1 base; unmatched bases: 5. Germline CDR1 is SGDLS and CDR2 is YYNGEE. The CDR3 contains 15 residues. The CDR3 spells CASSVGGPTQETQYF. CDR3 in DNA: TGTGCCAGCAGCGTGGGAGGGCCTACCCAAGAGACCCAGTACTTC. Using reference TRBV9 and TRBJ2-5 for the parts outside the CDR3, the full variable domain is DSGVTQTPKHLITATGQRVTLRCSPRSGDLSVYWYQQSLDQGLQFLIQYYNGEERAKGNILERFSAQQFPDLHSELNLSSLELGDSALYFCASSVGGPTQETQYFGPGTRLLVL.

The table lists this clonotype with a few counts. The chain carries TRBV3-1 and TRBJ2-2; D is unresolved. Germline CDR1 is LGHDT and CDR2 is YNNKEL (reference sequence). Trimming removed 4 bases at V and 2 bases at J, with 8 bases between. The CDR3 covers 14 residues. The CDR3, as DNA: TGTGCCAGCAGCCTCAAGTCAAACACCGGGGAGCTGTTTTTT. This sequence encodes CASSLKSNTGELFF.

J is TRBJ1-2 and V is TRBV6-2 or TRBV6-3; D remains unclear. The length of the CDR3 is 15 residues. Germline-derived CDR1 and CDR2 are MNHEY and SVGEGT. Trimming took off 1 base at V and 6 bases at J, with 15 bases between the two ends. The CDR3 coding sequence is TGTGCCAGCAGTTACTACCGGGGAATCGGGGATGGCTACACCTTC. Protein sequence: CASSYYRGIGDGYTF.